The next 5 T cell receptor beta chains were all read from a single sample in a study of T-cell reconstitution after alpha-beta-depleted transplantation in children. During its preparation, the TCRbeta library received unique molecular identifiers. MiXCR was run by TCRdb on the PCR reads, yielding one entry per CDR3 protein. Counted here are more than 200,000 distinct CDR3 sequences, roughly a quarter occurring once; the ten biggest clones make up around 4.8%. The material sequenced was PBMCs, mostly from graft donor cells, taken 360 days after TCRalphabeta/CD19-depleted stem cell transplant. All receptors come from a female patient between 2 and 15 years old who had a stem cell transplant for congenital amegakaryocytic thrombocytopenia, so the T cells may come from the graft donor.

This clonotype was found a few times. The chain links TRBV7-8 to TRBJ2-7, with 9 bases that match TRBD1. Trimming cost V 5 bases and J 5 bases; bases outside gene matches: 10. Looked up from germline, CDR1 is SGHVS and CDR2 is FQNEAQ. The CDR3 totals 15 residues. CDR3 protein: CASSPTRDRDHEQYF. The DNA for the CDR3 is TGTGCCAGCAGCCCGACCCGGGACAGGGACCACGAGCAGTACTTC.

Here the CDR3 DNA reads TGTGCCAGCAGCTCTAGCGGGAGAATGTACGAGCAGTACTTC. This gives the protein CASSSSGRMYEQYF. The J gene is TRBJ2-7, the V gene TRBV7-2; 10 positions match TRBD2. The CDR3 length is 14 residues. The junction had 4 bases not matched to a gene; V was cut back by 4 bases and J by 4 bases. From germline, CDR1 is SGHTA and CDR2 FQGNSA.

This clonotype has only a few counts. This chain joins TRBV27 and TRBJ2-1; tentatively, D is TRBD1 or TRBD2 (5 bases each). Germline V gene data show CDR1 as MNHEY and CDR2 as SMNVEV (reference sequence). V was cut by 5 bases and J by 12 bases, with 17 bases left in between. This CDR3 comprises 13 residues. The CDR3 is CASSPDAGRRQFF. The CDR3 region has the DNA TGTGCCAGCAGTCCCGATGCAGGGAGACGGCAGTTCTTC.

The rearrangement joins TRBV5-1 to TRBJ2-2; D is uncertain. Germline values: CDR1 SGHRS, CDR2 YFSETQ. This CDR3 contains 13 residues. Trimming stripped 0 bases from V and 7 bases from J, with 7 bases between. CDR3 nucleotide sequence: TGCGCCAGCAGCTTGGCCGGCCACGGGGAGCTGTTTTTT. As protein: CASSLAGHGELFF.

In its sample, this clonotype was seen many times. This chain uses TRBV29-1 with TRBJ2-1, with a weak D call TRBD1 (5 bases). Germline-derived CDR1 and CDR2 are SQVTM and ANQGSEA. The CDR3 runs 12 residues. Trimming removed 4 bases from V and 6 bases from J, with 10 bases in between. The CDR3 DNA follows: TGCAGCGTTGTGAGCAGGGCCAATGAGCAGTTCTTC. Translating gives CSVVSRANEQFF.